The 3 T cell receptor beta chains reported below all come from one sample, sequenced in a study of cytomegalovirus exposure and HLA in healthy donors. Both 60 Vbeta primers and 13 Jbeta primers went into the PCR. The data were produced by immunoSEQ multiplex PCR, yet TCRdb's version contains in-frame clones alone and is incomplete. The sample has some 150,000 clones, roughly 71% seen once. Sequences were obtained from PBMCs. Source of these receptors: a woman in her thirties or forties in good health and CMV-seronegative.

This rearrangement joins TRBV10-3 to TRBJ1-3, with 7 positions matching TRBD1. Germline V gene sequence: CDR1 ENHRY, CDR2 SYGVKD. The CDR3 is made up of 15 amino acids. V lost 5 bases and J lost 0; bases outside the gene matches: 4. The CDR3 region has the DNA TGTGCCATCAGTCCTGGGACAGACTCTGGAAACACCATATATTTT. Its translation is CAISPGTDSGNTIYF.

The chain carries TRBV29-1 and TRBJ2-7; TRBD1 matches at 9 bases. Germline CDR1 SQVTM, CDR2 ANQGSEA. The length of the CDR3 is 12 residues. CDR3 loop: CRGDRVIYEQYF. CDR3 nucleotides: TGCAGGGGGGACAGGGTCATATACGAGCAGTACTTC.

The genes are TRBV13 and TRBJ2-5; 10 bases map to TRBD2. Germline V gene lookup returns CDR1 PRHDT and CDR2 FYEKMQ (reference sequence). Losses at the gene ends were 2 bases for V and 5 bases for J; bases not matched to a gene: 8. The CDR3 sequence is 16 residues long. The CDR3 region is CASSLSTSGVSETQYF. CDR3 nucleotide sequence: TGTGCCAGCAGCTTAAGTACTAGCGGGGTTTCGGAGACCCAGTACTTC.